This TCR beta chain was profiled in a study of T cells expressing NK-cell markers. The study's findings and limits: It remained uncertain whether the expanded NKG2C+ T cell clones were specific for HCMV antigens. About 1.0-7.5% of CD8+ T cells in about six donors belonged to dominant NKG2C+ clonotypes.

The authors generated TCR beta cDNA through 5'RACE template switching with UMIs. One entry per CDR3 protein, without DNA, is what TCRdb gives after re-calling the 5' RACE reads. This sample's clone table lists about 400,000 distinct CDR3 sequences. As for this clonotype: Its specificity is not known.

The CDR3 is 16 amino acids. CDR1 and CDR2 from the germline V gene are MNHEY and SMNVEV (reference sequence). The source is a woman aged 45-65 years in good health. The V call is TRBV27, the J call TRBJ2-1; TCRdb names TRBD2, which stays unverified in the absence of DNA. Sequencing was done on a sample of blood T cells: a sorted CD56 or NKG2C T cell subset, CD4+ or CD8+ T cells, or bulk PBMC T cells (not recorded which). CDR3 amino acids: CASSYRGTSGRDEQFF.